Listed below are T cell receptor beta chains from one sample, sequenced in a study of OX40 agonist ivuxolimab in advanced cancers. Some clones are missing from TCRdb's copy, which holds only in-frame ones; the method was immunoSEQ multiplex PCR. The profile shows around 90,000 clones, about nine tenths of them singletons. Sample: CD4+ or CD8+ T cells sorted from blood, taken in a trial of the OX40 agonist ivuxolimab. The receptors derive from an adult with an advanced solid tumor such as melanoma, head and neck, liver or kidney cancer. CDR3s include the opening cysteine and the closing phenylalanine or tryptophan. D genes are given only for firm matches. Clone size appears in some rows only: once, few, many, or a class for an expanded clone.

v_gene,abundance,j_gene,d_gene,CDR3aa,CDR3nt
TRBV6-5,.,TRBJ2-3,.,CASSPGPDTQYF,TGTGCCAGCAGCCCGGGGCCAGATACGCAGTATTTT
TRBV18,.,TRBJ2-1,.,CASSPPMVNEQFF,TGTGCCAGCTCACCACCGATGGTCAATGAGCAGTTCTTC
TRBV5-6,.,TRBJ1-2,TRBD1,CASSFDRASYTF,TGTGCCAGCAGCTTCGACAGGGCAAGCTACACCTTC
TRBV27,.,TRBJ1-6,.,CASTFLSRIINSPLHF,TGTGCCAGCACCTTCCTATCGCGGATTATAAATTCACCCCTCCACTTT
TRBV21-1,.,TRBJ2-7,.,CASSKVTGGAYEQYF,TGTGCCAGCAGCAAAGTGACGGGGGGAGCCTACGAGCAGTACTTC
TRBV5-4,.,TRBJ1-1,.,CASSLNRMNTEAFF,TGTGCCAGCAGCTTGAACAGGATGAACACTGAAGCTTTCTTT
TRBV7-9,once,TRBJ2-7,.,CASSLLIGSYEQYF,TGTGCCAGCAGCTTATTAATAGGCTCCTACGAGCAGTACTTC
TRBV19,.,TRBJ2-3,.,CASSITGWGGRGDTQYF,TGTGCCAGTAGTATAACCGGTTGGGGGGGCCGAGGTGATACGCAGTATTTT
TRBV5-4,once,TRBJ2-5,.,CASSLGQGRRETQYF,TGTGCCAGCAGCTTGGGGCAGGGTCGTCGTGAGACCCAGTACTTC
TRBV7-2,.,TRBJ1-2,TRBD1,CASASQGAGGYTF,TGTGCCAGCGCTTCACAGGGGGCGGGAGGCTACACCTTC
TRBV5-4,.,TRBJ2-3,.,CASSPGTNTDTQYF,TGTGCCAGCAGCCCCGGGACCAACACAGATACGCAGTATTTT
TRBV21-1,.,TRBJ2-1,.,CASSNWGTPYNEQFF,TGTGCCAGCAGCAATTGGGGTACGCCCTACAATGAGCAGTTCTTC
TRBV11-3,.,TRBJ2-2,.,CASSLSSTGELFF,TGTGCCAGCAGCCTCTCTAGCACCGGGGAGCTGTTTTTT
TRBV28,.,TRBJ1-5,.,CASSLGPSNQPQHF,TGTGCCAGCAGTTTGGGTCCTAGCAATCAGCCCCAGCATTTT
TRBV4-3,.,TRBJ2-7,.,CASSREGEQYF,TGCGCCAGCAGCCGGGAAGGGGAGCAGTACTTC
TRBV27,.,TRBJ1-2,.,CASSLMGGRGYGYTF,TGTGCCAGCAGTTTAATGGGGGGGCGCGGCTATGGCTACACCTTC
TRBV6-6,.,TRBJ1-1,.,CASSYVGAQTEAFF,TGTGCCAGCAGTTACGTCGGGGCGCAGACTGAAGCTTTCTTT
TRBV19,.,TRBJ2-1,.,CASSTRGDNEQFF,TGTGCCAGTAGTACCCGCGGGGACAATGAGCAGTTCTTC
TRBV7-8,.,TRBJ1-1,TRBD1,CASSLTGGSAEAFF,TGTGCCAGCAGCTTGACAGGGGGCAGCGCTGAAGCTTTCTTT
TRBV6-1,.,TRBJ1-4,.,CASSEAGTARGEKLFF,TGTGCCAGCAGTGAAGCTGGGACCGCTCGAGGTGAAAAACTGTTTTTT
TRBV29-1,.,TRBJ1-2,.,CSVGYLGGYTF,TGCAGCGTTGGTTACTTGGGAGGCTACACCTTC
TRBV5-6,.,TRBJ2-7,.,CASSLDSRSSYEQYF,TGTGCCAGCAGCTTAGACTCTAGGAGCTCCTACGAGCAGTACTTC
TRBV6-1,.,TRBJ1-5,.,CASSELGPYQPQHF,TGTGCCAGCAGTGAACTAGGGCCTTATCAGCCCCAGCATTTT
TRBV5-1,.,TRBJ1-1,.,CASSLQMNTEAFF,TGCGCCAGCAGCTTGCAGATGAACACTGAAGCTTTCTTT
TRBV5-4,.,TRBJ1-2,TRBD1,CASSLSGTGVEGYTF,TGTGCCAGCAGCCTCTCAGGGACAGGGGTTGAGGGCTACACCTTC
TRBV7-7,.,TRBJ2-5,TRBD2,CASSLTSGAGETQYF,TGTGCTAGCAGCTTAACTAGCGGTGCGGGGGAGACCCAGTACTTC
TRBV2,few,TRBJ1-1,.,CASSEVATSF,TGTGCCAGCAGTGAAGTGGCGACTTCTTTT
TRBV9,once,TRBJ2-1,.,CASSLISGGEQFF,TGTGCCAGCAGCCTAATCAGCGGCGGTGAGCAGTTCTTC
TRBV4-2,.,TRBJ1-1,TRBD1,CASSQASDRGGTEAFF,TGTGCCAGCAGCCAAGCCTCGGACAGGGGCGGTACTGAAGCTTTCTTT
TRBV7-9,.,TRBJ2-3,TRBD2,CASSLGGADTQYF,TGTGCCAGCAGCCTTGGGGGGGCAGATACGCAGTATTTT
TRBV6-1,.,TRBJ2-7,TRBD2,CASTEAGGDLYEQYF,TGTGCCAGCACCGAGGCGGGGGGGGACCTCTACGAGCAGTACTTC
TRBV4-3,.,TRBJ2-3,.,CASSQEGQGTDTQYF,TGCGCCAGCAGCCAAGAGGGGCAGGGCACAGATACGCAGTATTTT